The 16 T cell receptor beta chains below all came from one sample that was sequenced in a study of identical twins. TCRdb independently ran MiXCR on the 5' RACE reads; one entry per CDR3 protein. The sample holds 450,000 or so distinct CDR3 sequences, approximately 24% seen once. These sequences were also reported in another study, on T cells expressing NK-cell markers.

The sample was CD4+ T cells sorted from blood. The receptors come from a young woman in good health.

The chain is built from TRBV5-6 and TRBJ1-2; maybe TRBD1 (5 bases). This CDR3 has 17 amino acids. Germline values: CDR1 SGHDT, CDR2 YYEEEE. V gave up 0 bases and J gave up 6 bases, with 21 bases separating them. The CDR3 region is CASSLVLQVLSSHGYTF. CDR3 coding DNA: TGTGCCAGCAGCTTGGTTCTACAGGTCCTTTCTTCACATGGCTACACCTTC.

This clonotype was counted between two and nine times. The V call is TRBV10-2, the J call TRBJ2-7; D remains unclear. V lost 6 bases, J lost 2 bases, and 11 bases lay in between. This CDR3 region has 13 residues. Germline CDR1 WSHSY, CDR2 SAAADI. CDR3 coding DNA: TGCGCCAGCAGGGGCGACATTGCCTACGAGCAGTACTTC. It encodes CASRGDIAYEQYF.

This clonotype was seen a few times. The rearrangement uses TRBV19 and TRBJ2-3, with 9 bases identical to TRBD2. The CDR3 sequence is 14 residues long. Germline CDR1 reads LNHDA; CDR2 reads SQIVND (reference sequence). V lost 3 bases, J lost 6 bases, and 4 bases stayed unmatched. The CDR3: CASSMGTSGDTQYF. The CDR3 bases are TGTGCCAGTAGTATGGGAACTAGCGGGGATACGCAGTATTTT.

This clonotype was detected once. The chain joins TRBV7-9 to TRBJ1-2; no definite D call. CDR1 and CDR2 (germline): SEHNR, FQNEAQ (reference sequence). The CDR3 is 12 residues long. V lost 5 bases and J 7 bases, leaving 11 bases between the germline ends. CDR3 amino acids: CASSGGGSGYTF. DNA for the CDR3: TGTGCCAGCAGCGGAGGAGGGTCTGGCTACACCTTC.

The J gene is TRBJ2-2, the V gene TRBV7-7, with D possibly TRBD1 on 6 matching bases. CDR1 and CDR2 (germline): SSHAT, FNYEAQ (reference sequence). This CDR3 is built from 14 residues. CDR3 nucleotide sequence: TGTGCTAGCGCAAGGGGCCAGGGGACCGGGGAGCTGTTTTTT. Protein product: CASARGQGTGELFF.

The chain carries TRBV6-5 and TRBJ2-7, with D unresolved. V lost 2 bases and J 2 bases, leaving 13 bases between the germline ends. The CDR3 is made up of 15 amino acids. The germline V gene has CDR1 MNHEY and CDR2 SVGAGI. CDR3 bases: TGTGCCAGCAGTTACAAGGGATTCTCCCCCTACGAGCAGTACTTC. This codes for CASSYKGFSPYEQYF.

The J gene is TRBJ2-1, the V gene TRBV12-3 or TRBV12-4, with 10 bases lining up with TRBD2. The ends lost 6 bases at V and 6 bases at J; junction bases unmatched: 5. This CDR3 spans 14 amino acids. The CDR3 coding sequence is TGTGCCAGCAGGCAACTAGCGGGATCCAATGAGCAGTTCTTC. Its translation is CASRQLAGSNEQFF.

The J gene is TRBJ2-6, the V gene TRBV6-5; D perhaps matches TRBD2 (5 bases). Germline CDR1 reads MNHEY; CDR2 reads SVGAGI. CDR3 size: 16 residues. The ends were cut back, 2 bases at V and 1 base at J, with 9 bases in the middle. The CDR3 sequence is CASSYGPGSGANVLTF. Here the CDR3 DNA reads TGTGCCAGCAGTTACGGTCCGGGGTCTGGGGCCAACGTCCTGACTTTC.

In this sample, this clonotype turned up a few times. The rearrangement joins TRBV12-3 or TRBV12-4 to TRBJ1-1; D might be TRBD1 (6 bases). The CDR3 totals 15 residues. V lost 3 bases and J 3 bases, leaving 14 bases between the germline ends. CDR3 DNA sequence: TGTGCCAGCAGTTTCGCGGTCAGGGGAGACACTGAAGCTTTCTTT. The encoded protein is CASSFAVRGDTEAFF.

CDR3 sequence: CASSQLTGAGELFF. For the CDR3, the DNA is TGTGCCAGCAGCCAACTAACAGGGGCCGGGGAGCTGTTTTTT. The chain has TRBV3-1 and TRBJ2-2, with 7 bases matching TRBD1. J lost 6 bases, V lost 2 bases, and 3 bases had no gene match. Germline CDR1 reads LGHDT; CDR2 reads YNNKEL (reference sequence). The CDR3 totals 14 residues.

The chain carries TRBV7-2 and TRBJ2-5, with D unclear. V shed 4 bases and J shed 1 base, with 13 bases lying between them. The CDR3 is 15 amino acids. From germline, CDR1 is SGHTA and CDR2 FQGNSA. The CDR3 loop is CASSSPIGPQETQYF. CDR3 DNA: TGTGCCAGCAGCTCACCCATTGGGCCCCAAGAGACCCAGTACTTC.

This clonotype was seen a few times. The V and J genes are TRBV7-2 and TRBJ2-3; TRBD1 matches 8 bases. CDR3 length: 16 residues. Germline values: CDR1 SGHTA, CDR2 FQGNSA. V gave up 0 bases and J gave up 0 bases; unmatched junction bases: 2. The CDR3 spells CASSLARDRSTDTQYF. For the CDR3, the DNA is TGTGCCAGCAGCTTAGCACGGGACAGGAGCACAGATACGCAGTATTTT.

This chain connects TRBV5-1 to TRBJ2-1; TRBD2 aligns across 8 bases. CDR1 SGHRS and CDR2 YFSETQ come from the germline V gene. V lost 6 bases to trimming and J lost 4 bases; unmatched junction nucleotides: 6. The CDR3 is made up of 14 amino acids. CDR3 in amino acids: CASIAGGGYNEQFF. The CDR3 bases are TGCGCCAGCATTGCGGGAGGTGGGTACAATGAGCAGTTCTTC.

This sequence joins TRBV2 and TRBJ1-3; D gene uncertain. The V end was cut by 3 bases, the J end by 0 bases, with 3 bases between. The CDR3 consists of 13 residues. CDR1 is SNHLY, CDR2 FYNNEI, per germline. CDR3 DNA: TGTGCCAGCAGTGAGGGCTCTGGAAACACCATATATTTT. Amino acids: CASSEGSGNTIYF.

In its sample, this clonotype was seen a few times. V is TRBV12-3 or TRBV12-4 and J is TRBJ2-3; 10 nucleotides match TRBD2. Trimming cost V 6 bases and J 5 bases; bases outside gene matches: 11. The CDR3 is 16 residues long. Here the CDR3 reads CASSPASGRAGDTQYF. Here the CDR3 DNA reads TGTGCCAGCAGCCCGGCCAGCGGGAGGGCCGGAGATACGCAGTATTTT.

This clonotype occurred a few times. The CDR3 is CASSWTGDSTDTQYF. In nucleotides, the CDR3 is TGTGCCAGCAGTTGGACAGGGGATAGCACAGATACGCAGTATTTT. This sequence joins TRBV12-3 or TRBV12-4 and TRBJ2-3; 9 nucleotides match TRBD1. The CDR3 sequence is 15 residues long. Trimming cost V 4 bases and J 0 bases; bases outside gene matches: 2.